The 18 T cell receptor beta chains presented below share a single source sample, sequenced in a study of blood T cell repertoires in COVID-19. Libraries were prepared by immunoSEQ multiplex PCR; TCRdb keeps only in-frame clonotypes and omits some of them. The table records approximately 70,000 clones, under 90% of them present only once. Source material: peripheral blood. The receptors stem from a man between 65 and 85 years old who had recovered from COVID-19.

V usage is TRBV18 and J usage is TRBJ2-3; the D gene is possibly TRBD2 (6 bases). Between the trimmed V and J ends, which lost 6 bases and 5 bases, there was a span of 15 bases. In germline, CDR1 is KGHSH, CDR2 LQKENI. CDR3 length: 14 amino acids. CDR3 sequence: CASSPWGERDTQYF. The CDR3 coding sequence is TGTGCCAGCTCCCCCTGGGGGGAGCGAGATACGCAGTATTTT.

The CDR3 loop reads CASSPGGRIYEQYF. DNA of the CDR3: TGTGCCAGCAGCCCCGGCGGGAGAATATACGAGCAGTACTTC. V usage is TRBV28 and J usage is TRBJ2-7, with 7 nucleotides matching TRBD2. The CDR3 spans 14 residues. CDR1 MDHEN and CDR2 SYDVKM come from the germline V gene. Unmatched junction bases numbered 9, after V lost 6 bases and J lost 4 bases.

The chain joins TRBV27 to TRBJ2-5; 9 bases align to TRBD1. V shed 5 bases and J 2 bases; nucleotides not matched to a gene: 9. The CDR3 is 16 amino acids. CDR1 is MNHEY and CDR2 is SMNVEV in the germline V gene (reference sequence). The chain's CDR3 is CASSKQGAVGQETQYF. DNA for the CDR3: TGTGCCAGCAGTAAACAGGGGGCGGTGGGTCAAGAGACCCAGTACTTC.

The rearrangement uses TRBV5-4 and TRBJ1-2; TRBD1 matches at 9 bases. After removal of 4 bases from V and 4 bases from J, the junction contained 8 bases not matched to a gene. Germline-derived CDR1 and CDR2 are SGHNT and YYREEE (reference sequence). The CDR3 runs 15 residues. The CDR3 DNA reads as TGTGCCAGCAGCGTAAACAGGGGGCAGGGCTATGGCTACACCTTC. This encodes CASSVNRGQGYGYTF.

The rearrangement uses TRBV11-3 and TRBJ2-1; 7 bases match TRBD1. Germline loops: CDR1 SGHNT, CDR2 YENEEA. The CDR3 loop spans 16 amino acids. Unmatched junction bases numbered 13, after V lost 3 bases and J lost 8 bases. This chain's CDR3 is CASSFGDRVGVDEQFF. The CDR3 DNA is TGTGCCAGCAGCTTCGGAGACAGGGTAGGAGTTGATGAGCAGTTCTTC.

The chain uses TRBV4-3 and TRBJ1-5; no definite D call. V gave up 0 bases and J gave up 5 bases, with 11 bases separating them. Germline lookup yields CDR1 LGHNA and CDR2 YSLEER. This CDR3 has 15 residues. The CDR3 sequence: CASSQDYNFHQPQHF. The CDR3 nucleotides read TGCGCCAGCAGCCAAGATTACAATTTTCATCAGCCCCAGCATTTT.

The CDR3 protein is CAWSGTSRVASEQYF. CDR3 DNA: TGTGCCTGGAGTGGCACAAGCAGGGTCGCAAGCGAGCAGTACTTC. The gene calls are TRBV30 and TRBJ2-7, with D perhaps TRBD1 (5 bases). The CDR3 has 15 amino acids. The germline V gene has CDR1 GTSNPN and CDR2 SVGIG (reference sequence). V was clipped by 1 base and J by 6 bases, with 19 bases between them.

CDR3 region: CSASIGGLNYGYTF. In DNA form, the CDR3 reads TGCAGTGCTAGTATCGGTGGGCTTAACTATGGCTACACCTTC. The chain carries TRBV20-1 and TRBJ1-2; no definite D call. V was clipped by 3 bases and J by 1 base, with 12 bases between them. This CDR3 has 14 residues. Germline V gives CDR1 DFQATT, CDR2 SNEGSKA (reference sequence).

The CDR3, as DNA: TGTGCCAGCAGTTTATACAGCGGGAGACCTCCCAACGAGCAGTACTTC. Amino acids: CASSLYSGRPPNEQYF. This chain links TRBV27 with TRBJ2-7; 8 bases fit TRBD2. CDR3 length equals 16 residues. V lost 1 base to trimming and J lost 5 bases; unmatched junction nucleotides: 10. Per the germline V gene, CDR1 is MNHEY and CDR2 is SMNVEV (reference sequence).

The chain uses TRBV28 and TRBJ2-7, with D hard to call. Germline CDR1 is MDHEN and CDR2 is SYDVKM. The CDR3 covers 13 residues. Trimming took off 3 bases at V and 9 bases at J, with 15 bases between the two ends. CDR3 DNA: TGTGCCAGCAGTTTCCAGTCTTCTTATGTGCAGTACTTC. Encoded protein: CASSFQSSYVQYF.

This clone is categorized as medium-sized. The chain joins TRBV19 to TRBJ2-3, with D perhaps matching TRBD2 (5 bases). The CDR3 has 12 residues. CDR1 and CDR2 (germline): LNHDA, SQIVND (reference sequence). V lost 5 bases and J 6 bases, leaving 9 bases between the germline ends. The DNA of the CDR3 is TGTGCCAGTAGTCCCGCGGGTGATACGCAGTATTTT. Its translation: CASSPAGDTQYF. The full variable domain, its missing parts supplied by reference TRBV19 and TRBJ2-3, is DGGITQSPKYLFRKEGQNVTLSCEQNLNHDAMYWYRQDPGQGLRLIYYSQIVNDFQKGDIAEGYSVSREKKESFPLTVTSAQKNPTAFYLCASSPAGDTQYFGPGTRLTVL.

The V gene is TRBV7-2, the J gene TRBJ2-3; the match to TRBD2 covers 11 bases. CDR3 length: 19 residues. Germline V gives CDR1 SGHTA, CDR2 FQGNSA. Losses at the gene ends were 5 bases for V and 1 base for J; bases not matched to a gene: 14. CDR3 amino acids: CASSLTRGPLAGGTDTQYF. CDR3 coding DNA: TGTGCCAGCAGCCTGACCCGCGGTCCACTAGCGGGAGGCACAGATACGCAGTATTTT.

The chain has TRBV5-8 and TRBJ1-1; maybe TRBD1 (5 bases). Germline V gene lookup returns CDR1 SGHTS and CDR2 YDEGEE. The CDR3 sequence is 13 residues long. V shed 4 bases and J shed 12 bases, with 19 bases lying between them. Written as DNA, the CDR3 is TGTGCCAGCAGCGGTGGACATTACCCCCTGACTTTCTTT. This codes for CASSGGHYPLTFF.

The chain couples TRBV5-1 to TRBJ2-7, with 8 bases identical to TRBD1. Germline V lookup: CDR1 SGHRS, CDR2 YFSETQ. Trimming removed 1 base from V and 5 bases from J; junction bases left unmatched: 11. The CDR3 is 16 amino acids. Here the CDR3 DNA reads TGCGCCAGCAGCTTGACGACAGGGGATAGTCCAGACGAGCAGTACTTC. Its protein product is CASSLTTGDSPDEQYF.

This clone has only a few counts. The chain uses TRBV10-1 and TRBJ2-5; D remains ambiguous. Trimming removed 6 bases at V and 5 bases at J, with 4 bases between. This CDR3 contains 10 residues. CDR1 and CDR2 from the germline V gene are WNHNN and SYGVQD (reference sequence). Written as DNA, the CDR3 is TGCGCCAGCAGCCTTGAGACCCAGTACTTC. Protein sequence: CASSLETQYF.

The V gene is TRBV28, the J gene TRBJ2-4; 10 bases are a match to TRBD2. With V trimmed by 3 bases and J by 7 bases, 9 bases remained unmatched. Germline CDR1 and CDR2: MDHEN and SYDVKM. The CDR3 loop spans 16 amino acids. As DNA, the CDR3 is TGTGCCAGCAGTTTTTCAGCGGGAGGGCCCGGTAACATTCAGTACTTC. Translated: CASSFSAGGPGNIQYF.

Of note for this clone: The same CDR3 also results from other DNA sequences found in this sample. The chain couples TRBV18 to TRBJ1-1; no reliable D call. V lost 6 bases and J 1 base, leaving 9 bases between the germline ends. The CDR3 loop spans 13 amino acids. CDR1 and CDR2 (germline): KGHSH, LQKENI. CDR3 residues: CASSPPGNTEAFF. DNA of the CDR3: TGTGCCAGCTCCCCCCCGGGGAACACTGAAGCTTTCTTT.

The chain couples TRBV29-1 to TRBJ2-3; 8 bases are a match to TRBD1. CDR1 is SQVTM, CDR2 ANQGSEA, per germline. This CDR3 contains 15 residues. The V gene end was trimmed by 2 bases and the J gene end by 6 bases; junction bases not matched to a gene: 10. CDR3 sequence reads: CSVEPWAGGVDTQYF. CDR3 nucleotide sequence: TGCAGCGTTGAACCCTGGGCAGGGGGCGTGGATACGCAGTATTTT.